The 17 T cell receptor beta chains given below trace back to one sample, sequenced in a study of cytomegalovirus exposure and HLA in healthy donors. The table came from immunoSEQ multiplex PCR; TCRdb's copy has only in-frame clones and leaves some out. The sample consists of about 140,000 clones, roughly 88% of them appearing once. Material: PBMCs. The origin of the receptors is a woman younger than 30 in good health and CMV-seropositive.

The chain joins TRBV28 to TRBJ2-7, with TRBD1 matching over 7 bases. This CDR3 region has 19 residues. The V segment lost 1 base and the J segment 0 bases; nucleotides outside the gene matches: 15. The V gene's germline CDR1 is MDHEN and CDR2 SYDVKM. The CDR3 spells CASSLSLGMDRIDSYEQYF. In DNA form, the CDR3 reads TGTGCCAGCAGTTTATCCTTAGGTATGGACAGGATAGACTCCTACGAGCAGTACTTC.

Concerning this clone: An end of the junction does not agree with germline; a read error may underlie this. The chain combines TRBV7-7 with TRBJ2-1; no definite D call. Per germline, CDR1 SSHAT and CDR2 FNYEAQ (reference sequence). The CDR3 contains 13 residues. For the CDR3, the DNA is TGTGCTAGCAGCTTATTGGAGAACCATGAGCAGTTCTTC. Protein sequence: CASSLLENHEQFF.

The genes are TRBV29-1 and TRBJ2-3, with D possibly matching TRBD2 (7 bases). V lost 3 bases, J lost 2 bases, and 15 bases lay in between. The CDR3 has 15 residues. The germline V gene has CDR1 SQVTM and CDR2 ANQGSEA. The CDR3 DNA is TGCAGCGTTGAGGGGTCGGGGGGCCTCACAGATACGCAGTATTTT. Translated: CSVEGSGGLTDTQYF.

The chain couples TRBV30 to TRBJ1-2; D call uncertain. Between the trimmed V and J ends, which lost 3 bases and 8 bases, there was a span of 10 bases. Germline loops: CDR1 GTSNPN, CDR2 SVGIG (reference sequence). The CDR3 totals 11 residues. CDR3 amino acids: CAWRGRGGYTF. In nucleotides, the CDR3 is TGTGCCTGGAGGGGCCGGGGAGGCTACACCTTC.

The chain carries TRBV5-1 and TRBJ2-7, with 8 positions matching TRBD1. The CDR3 has 14 amino acids. From germline, CDR1 is SGHRS and CDR2 YFSETQ. Unmatched junction bases numbered 11, after V lost 7 bases and J lost 5 bases. The DNA of the CDR3 is TGCGCCAGCGCAACCCAGGGGGCGAATAACGAGCAGTACTTC. It translates to CASATQGANNEQYF.

The chain joins TRBV9 to TRBJ1-1; 8 bases are shared with TRBD1. CDR3 length equals 14 residues. The trim removed 4 bases at V and 2 bases at J, leaving 4 bases unmatched. CDR1 is SGDLS and CDR2 is YYNGEE in the germline V gene. The CDR3 spells CASSRTGQNTEAFF. As DNA, the CDR3 is TGTGCCAGCAGCCGGACAGGGCAAAACACTGAAGCTTTCTTT.

The V gene is TRBV2, the J gene TRBJ2-7; D may be TRBD2 (6 bases). Trimming stripped 7 bases from V and 3 bases from J, with 10 bases between. The CDR3 is made up of 12 amino acids. Germline CDR1 reads SNHLY; CDR2 reads FYNNEI. Here the CDR3 reads CASNGGVYEQYF. As DNA, the CDR3 is TGTGCCAGCAACGGAGGGGTCTACGAGCAGTACTTC. The full variable domain, its missing parts supplied by reference TRBV2 and TRBJ2-7, is EPEVTQTPSHQVTQMGQEVILRCVPISNHLYFYWYRQILGQKVEFLVSFYNNEISEKSEIFDDQFSVERPDGSNFTLKIRSTKLEDSAMYFCASNGGVYEQYFGPGTRLTVT.

The chain has TRBV2 and TRBJ1-1; D might be TRBD1 (6 bases). Looked up from germline, CDR1 is SNHLY and CDR2 is FYNNEI. The V and J ends lost 6 bases and 6 bases respectively, with 17 bases between them. The CDR3 loop spans 14 amino acids. CDR3: CASRTQTGSPEAFF. The CDR3 DNA sequence: TGTGCCAGCAGGACCCAGACAGGTTCCCCTGAAGCTTTCTTT.

This clone was picked up one time. The chain recombines TRBV5-6 with TRBJ1-1, with a weak D call TRBD1 (6 bases). Germline-derived CDR1 and CDR2 are SGHDT and YYEEEE. The ends were cut back, 2 bases at V and 4 bases at J, with 15 bases in the middle. The CDR3 spans 15 residues. CDR3 nucleotides: TGTGCCAGCAGCTTAGACAGGCTCGTCTTCACTGAAGCTTTCTTT. Protein sequence: CASSLDRLVFTEAFF.

The genes are TRBV5-1 and TRBJ2-6; 11 bases map to TRBD2. The germline gives CDR1 SGHRS, CDR2 YFSETQ. This CDR3 contains 20 residues. J gave up 2 bases and V 2 bases, and 12 bases lay outside the gene matches. This CDR3 is CASSFTSGGLGSAGANVLTF. The CDR3 region has the DNA TGCGCCAGCAGCTTCACTAGCGGGGGATTAGGGTCCGCTGGGGCCAACGTCCTGACTTTC.

The rearrangement links TRBV6-5 to TRBJ1-1, with TRBD1 matching over 8 bases. CDR1 and CDR2 (germline): MNHEY, SVGAGI. This CDR3 is 14 amino acids long. The J segment lost 0 bases and the V segment lost 6 bases, leaving 3 bases of the junction unmatched. CDR3: CASRPGGMNTEAFF. CDR3 nucleotides: TGTGCCAGCAGGCCAGGGGGCATGAACACTGAAGCTTTCTTT.

V gene TRBV6-1 combines with J gene TRBJ2-5; D might be TRBD1 (5 bases). CDR1 and CDR2 (germline): MNHNS, SASEGT. Trimming removed 0 bases at V and 4 bases at J, with 18 bases between. The CDR3 has 17 residues. CDR3 residues: CASSEAVLAGYAETQYF. CDR3 DNA: TGTGCCAGCAGTGAAGCGGTATTGGCAGGGTATGCAGAGACCCAGTACTTC.

The J gene is TRBJ2-1, the V gene TRBV19, with 7 nucleotides matching TRBD1. The CDR3 runs to 12 residues. Unmatched junction bases numbered 3, after V lost 7 bases and J lost 6 bases. CDR1 is LNHDA, CDR2 SQIVND, per germline (reference sequence). CDR3: CASNHRGNEQFF. Written as DNA, the CDR3 is TGTGCCAGTAACCACAGGGGCAATGAGCAGTTCTTC.

For the CDR3, the DNA is TGTGCCAGCAGTCCAGGGGGCAATCAGCCCCAGCATTTT. Its protein product is CASSPGGNQPQHF. V usage is TRBV6-5 and J usage is TRBJ1-5, with D maybe TRBD1 (6 bases). This CDR3 spans 13 amino acids. Germline V gives CDR1 MNHEY, CDR2 SVGAGI. The V gene lost 5 bases and the J gene lost 2 bases, with 7 bases spanning the gap.

The gene calls are TRBV27 and TRBJ2-5; 8 bases match TRBD1. V shed 2 bases, J shed 2 bases, and the junction held 1 base outside the gene matches. This CDR3 contains 14 residues. The germline V gene encodes CDR1 MNHEY and CDR2 SMNVEV (reference sequence). The DNA for the CDR3 is TGTGCCAGCAGTTTAAACAGGGGGCAAGAGACCCAGTACTTC. Amino acids: CASSLNRGQETQYF.

A few counts support this clone. The chain employs TRBV18 and TRBJ1-5, with D possibly TRBD1 on 6 matching bases. Germline V gene sequence: CDR1 KGHSH, CDR2 LQKENI. The CDR3 contains 16 residues. V lost 3 bases to trimming and J lost 4 bases, with 16 bases between them. CDR3 sequence: CASSPSDRGTNQPQHF. CDR3 DNA sequence: TGTGCCAGCTCACCGTCGGACAGAGGGACAAATCAGCCCCAGCATTTT.

This clone was picked up one time. This chain uses TRBV2 with TRBJ2-4; possibly TRBD2 for D (7 bases). Deletions cut 7 bases from V and 0 bases from J, with 34 bases between. The germline V gene encodes CDR1 SNHLY and CDR2 FYNNEI. The CDR3 covers 22 residues. CDR3 residues: CASNRVKENGLAEVKAKNIQYF. CDR3 nucleotide sequence: TGTGCCAGCAACAGGGTAAAGGAAAACGGGCTAGCGGAGGTAAAAGCCAAAAACATTCAGTACTTC.